This T cell receptor beta chain came from a study of T cell changes during pregnancy in multiple sclerosis. V was clipped by 4 bases and J by 5 bases, with 14 bases between them. The CDR3 is 14 residues long. The germline gives CDR1 SQVTM, CDR2 ANQGSEA. The repertoire was sequenced with immunoSEQ multiplex PCR; TCRdb's copy has only in-frame clones and lacks some. The sample records about 92,000 clones, approximately 92% being singletons. The V and J genes are TRBV29-1 and TRBJ2-2; a weak D match, TRBD1 (8 bases). This sequence originates from a female donor with multiple sclerosis, enrolled in a pregnancy study. Sequenced here: peripheral blood, sampled in the first trimester of pregnancy. The CDR3 nucleotides are TGCAGCGTTGCAACAGGGGGGGTGACCGGGGAGCTGTTTTTT. Translation gives CSVATGGVTGELFF.